This T cell receptor (beta chain) derives from a study of neurological immune-mediated disorders. Each CDR3 protein is one row after TCRdb ran MiXCR on the 5' RACE reads. This table holds about 66,000 distinct CDR3 sequences, 3% to 3.5% found once. This CDR3 is built from 17 residues. From germline, CDR1 is SGHRS and CDR2 YFSETQ. V lost 4 bases and J lost 0, with 19 bases in between. This clonotype has at least ten counts. The source is a man between 35 and 55 years old with multiple sclerosis. What was sequenced was PBMCs. The chain employs TRBV5-1 and TRBJ2-5; the D gene is possibly TRBD1 (7 bases). The CDR3 region has the DNA TGCGCCAGCAGCCCCGGAGGGGGCAACACGTACCAAGAGACCCAGTACTTC. The encoded protein is CASSPGGGNTYQETQYF.